The 3 T cell receptor beta chains reported below all come from one sample, sequenced in a study of CD8 T cells in ankylosing spondylitis. TCRdb independently ran MiXCR on the 5' RACE reads; one entry per CDR3 protein. The repertoire holds around 130,000 distinct CDR3 sequences, with roughly 13% as singletons. Sample: blood, either unsorted or a sorted T cell fraction (not recorded which). The receptors stem from a female donor with ankylosing spondylitis or in good health (not recorded which).

This clonotype was counted a few times. This rearrangement joins TRBV7-9 to TRBJ2-7, with no clear D. The CDR3 consists of 13 residues. Trimming removed 5 bases from V and 5 bases from J, with 13 bases in between. Germline V CDR1 and CDR2: SEHNR, FQNEAQ (reference sequence). CDR3 region: CASSPQGPHEQYF. Here the CDR3 DNA reads TGTGCCAGCAGCCCACAAGGGCCCCACGAGCAGTACTTC. The whole variable domain, remainder taken from reference TRBV7-9 and TRBJ2-7, is DTGVSQNPRHKITKRGQNVTFRCDPISEHNRLYWYRQTLGQGPEFLTYFQNEAQLEKSRLLSDRFSAERPKGSFSTLEIQRTEQGDSAMYLCASSPQGPHEQYFGPGTRLTVT.

In its sample, this clonotype was seen many times. The CDR3 loop reads CATSGPGQGAYEQYF. In nucleotides, the CDR3 is TGTGCCACCAGCGGGCCGGGACAGGGGGCGTACGAGCAGTACTTC. The gene calls are TRBV15 and TRBJ2-7; 12 bases match TRBD1. The CDR3 has 15 residues. The V gene end was trimmed by 5 bases and the J gene end by 4 bases; junction bases not matched to a gene: 6. The germline V gene has CDR1 LNHNV and CDR2 YYDKDF (reference sequence).

In its sample, this clonotype was seen many times. V and J are TRBV10-3 and TRBJ1-2; 9 nucleotides match TRBD1. CDR1 is ENHRY and CDR2 is SYGVKD in the germline V gene. V lost 7 bases, J lost 8 bases, and 14 bases stayed unmatched. CDR3 length equals 15 residues. CDR3 in DNA: TGTGCCATCACCGCGGGTCCCGGGACAGGGAACGGCTACACCTTC. Translation gives CAITAGPGTGNGYTF.